One and the same sample provided the 8 T cell receptor beta chains below, sequenced in a study of blood T cell repertoires in COVID-19. Assay: immunoSEQ multiplex PCR; the TCRdb copy retains only in-frame clones and omits some. The data hold fewer than 250,000 clones, with around 90% observed a single time. Sample: peripheral blood. The receptors derive from a man aged 25-45 years with COVID-19, enrolled during active disease.

This clone is a singleton in its sample. This sequence joins TRBV6-5 and TRBJ1-3; D is perhaps TRBD1 (5 bases). V was pared by 8 bases and J by 0 bases, with 14 bases between. The germline V gene encodes CDR1 MNHEY and CDR2 SVGAGI. CDR3 length: 15 residues. The DNA of the CDR3 is TGTGCCAGCCGGGCAACAGGTTTCTCTGGAAACACCATATATTTT. The encoded protein is CASRATGFSGNTIYF.

The J gene is TRBJ1-3, the V gene TRBV13; 12 nucleotides line up with TRBD1. The CDR3 consists of 14 residues. From germline, CDR1 is PRHDT and CDR2 FYEKMQ (reference sequence). V shed 4 bases, J shed 8 bases, and the junction held 3 bases outside the gene matches. CDR3 in amino acids: CASSSGQGADTIYF. CDR3 nucleotides: TGTGCCAGCAGCTCGGGACAGGGGGCCGACACCATATATTTT.

The chain links TRBV7-9 to TRBJ1-2, with 9 bases identical to TRBD1. Germline-derived CDR1 and CDR2 are SEHNR and FQNEAQ (reference sequence). V trimming: 5 bases; J trimming: 4 bases; junction bases outside the gene matches: 5. CDR3 size: 14 residues. As DNA, the CDR3 is TGTGCCAGCAGCAGGGACAGGGCTACCTATGGCTACACCTTC. It yields the protein CASSRDRATYGYTF.

J is TRBJ2-3 and V is TRBV3-1 (or the pseudogene TRBV3-2); 8 nucleotides match TRBD2. Germline loops: CDR1 LGHDT, CDR2 YNNKEL (reference sequence). The CDR3 consists of 17 residues. After removal of 4 bases from V and 2 bases from J, the junction contained 11 bases not matched to a gene. CDR3 in amino acids: CASSRRGGGPTTDTQYF. The CDR3 nucleotides read TGTGCCAGCAGCCGGCGGGGCGGGGGGCCAACCACAGATACGCAGTATTTT.

CDR3 nucleotides: TGCAGCGTTGCTCGCGAGGGCGGGACGCAGTATTTT. Translation gives CSVAREGGTQYF. This chain joins TRBV29-1 and TRBJ2-3, with a possible D match to TRBD2 (5 bases). This CDR3 has 12 amino acids. Germline V gene sequence: CDR1 SQVTM, CDR2 ANQGSEA. Trimming stripped 4 bases from V and 9 bases from J, with 14 bases between.

The chain is built from TRBV2 and TRBJ1-1; perhaps TRBD1 as D (5 bases). CDR3 length: 11 amino acids. Germline CDR1 and CDR2: SNHLY and FYNNEI. The V end lost 5 bases, the J end lost 9 bases, and 10 bases lay between the germline ends. The CDR3 sequence is CASSSAGKAFF. The CDR3 DNA sequence: TGTGCCAGCAGTTCCGCAGGGAAAGCTTTCTTT.

The chain links TRBV19 to TRBJ1-1, with no clear D. Germline V lookup: CDR1 LNHDA, CDR2 SQIVND (reference sequence). The CDR3 is 13 amino acids. The V end lost 5 bases, the J end lost 2 bases, and 9 bases lay between the germline ends. The CDR3 nucleotides are TGTGCCAGTAGTGGGGAGGTCAACACTGAAGCTTTCTTT. Encoded protein: CASSGEVNTEAFF. The full variable domain, completed using reference TRBV19 and TRBJ1-1, is DGGITQSPKYLFRKEGQNVTLSCEQNLNHDAMYWYRQDPGQGLRLIYYSQIVNDFQKGDIAEGYSVSREKKESFPLTVTSAQKNPTAFYLCASSGEVNTEAFFGQGTRLTVV.

The chain recombines TRBV10-3 with TRBJ2-2; D unresolved. The V gene's germline CDR1 is ENHRY and CDR2 SYGVKD. V lost 11 bases to trimming and J lost 6 bases, with 10 bases between them. This CDR3 is built from 11 residues. The CDR3 spells CASGNPGELFF. Here the CDR3 DNA reads TGTGCCTCGGGTAATCCCGGGGAGCTGTTTTTT.